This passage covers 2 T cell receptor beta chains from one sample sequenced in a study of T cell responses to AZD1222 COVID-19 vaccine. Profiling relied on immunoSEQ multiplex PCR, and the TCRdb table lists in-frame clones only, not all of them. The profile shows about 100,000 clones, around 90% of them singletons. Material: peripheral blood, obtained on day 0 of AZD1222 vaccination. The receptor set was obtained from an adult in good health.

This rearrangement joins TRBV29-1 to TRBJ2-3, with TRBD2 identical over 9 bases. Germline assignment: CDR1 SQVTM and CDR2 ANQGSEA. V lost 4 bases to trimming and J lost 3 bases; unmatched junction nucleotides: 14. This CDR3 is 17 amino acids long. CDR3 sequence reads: CSVASRMGLAGTDTQYF. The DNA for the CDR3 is TGCAGCGTTGCCTCGCGCATGGGGCTAGCGGGAACAGATACGCAGTATTTT.

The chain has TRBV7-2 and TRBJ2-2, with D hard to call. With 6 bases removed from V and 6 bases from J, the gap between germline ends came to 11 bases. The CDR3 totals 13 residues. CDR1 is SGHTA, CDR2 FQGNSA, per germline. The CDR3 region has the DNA TGTGCCAGCAGGAAAACGACGGCCGGGGAGCTGTTTTTT. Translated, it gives CASRKTTAGELFF.